The source of this T cell receptor beta chain is a study of identical twins. V was cut by 0 bases and J by 3 bases, with 17 bases left in between. Germline CDR1 is LGHNA and CDR2 is YNFKEQ. The CDR3 sequence is 17 residues long. TCRdb re-derived calls from the 5' RACE reads in MiXCR, one entry per CDR3 protein. The data contain roughly 240,000 distinct CDR3 sequences, roughly 7% of them singletons. Study conclusions and caveats: Out-of-frame alpha sequences common to twins were enriched for low generation probability. Among monozygotic twins, out-of-frame TCR alpha sharing exceeded what models predicted.

This clonotype was detected a few times. No antigen is known for it. The same specimen was also included in a second study, on yellow fever vaccine responses in identical twins. That investigation notes: Twins reportedly showed a vaccine T cell response that seemed partly convergent and partly personalized.

The sequenced sample consisted of memory (CD45RO+) T cells sorted from blood. The receptor's source is a woman aged 18-35 years in good health. V is TRBV4-2 and J is TRBJ1-2, with D perhaps TRBD1 (6 bases). DNA of the CDR3: TGTGCCAGCAGCCAAGATATCTGGGGGGCCCAAGACTATGGCTACACCTTC. Translated: CASSQDIWGAQDYGYTF.